This TCR beta chain originates from a study of blood T cells in healthy people across ages (dated by TCRdb to the mid-2010s). With respect to the entire study: Template switching captured roughly one uniquely barcoded TCR beta cDNA molecule per two T cells in model experiments. To track age-related changes in TCR beta repertoire diversity, the study relied on deep sequencing normalized with unique cDNA molecular identifiers. Using the same blood draw, the study looked at two additional independent replicas of 1 million unique cDNA reads for two donors, one aged 18 to 30 and the other aged 80 or older. To avoid experimental bias, donors of different ages were distributed randomly across sequencing lanes. Four age groups were formed from the donors: young (average roughly 15 years), middle-aged (less than 40), aged (around 62) and long-lived (around 80).

Broad study findings and their caveats: Compared with the aged group, the long-lived group had more naive CD4+ T cells, fewer expanded clones and increased TCR diversity, a pattern suggesting age selection. As age increased, observed TCR beta diversity per million T cells dropped in a roughly linear way, and a significant reduction was already evident by age roughly 36. Total diversity estimates from one million sequenced T cells were considered lower bounds and underestimates. There was a strong correlation between observed TCR beta diversity and the percentage of naive T cells measured by flow cytometry. Donor CMV infection status was unknown, potentially confounding age-related changes in expanded clonotypes. Since profiling was done on bulk unsorted PBMCs, naive and antigen-experienced compartments could not be conclusively compared.

Systemically healthy Caucasian individuals from Russia, 35 to 50 in total and aged roughly 6 to 100 years, were included as donors. About 9.8 milliliters of peripheral blood were drawn from each donor into EDTA-treated Vacutainer tubes. Ficoll-Paque density-gradient centrifugation was used to isolate PBMCs, with at least 6 million per sample. Total RNA, at least 5.5 micrograms per sample, was extracted from PBMCs with Trizol reagent. For every donor, flow cytometry on a PBMC aliquot measured the percentage of naive CD45RAhigh/CD27high T cells. There are a few counts of this clonotype. There is no known antigen for this receptor. No base qualities exist here, and no much larger clone lies one base off it. From the germline V gene, CDR1 is SQVTM and CDR2 is ANQGSEA. Counted from cysteine to phenylalanine, this CDR3 has 13 amino acids. Only CDR3 DNA is held: 39 bases, read in frame from base 1. The V end loses 3 bases and the J end loses 9 bases, and a stretch of 15 bases separates them.

Library creation used 5' RACE. Sequencing was performed on an Illumina HiSeq 2500. A second PCR of roughly 7 to 12 cycles was performed with a sample-barcoded 5' primer and a J-beta primer mix. A unique molecular identifier was introduced onto each TCR beta cDNA molecule by a template-switch 5' adaptor carrying 12 random nucleotides. Each sample yielded at least 3 million CDR3-containing paired-end reads. The Mint cDNA synthesis kit, primed by a TRBC-specific oligonucleotide, was used to synthesize first-strand cDNA from all RNA. Following uracil-DNA glycosylase treatment, all cDNA underwent a first 18-cycle PCR with the universal primers M1SS and BC2_uni_R. Under the source paper's analysis protocol: For normalization, 1 million high-quality reads, each with a distinct molecular identifier, were randomly selected from each sample. Instead of being binned into consensus sequences, reads with shared molecular identifiers were discarded. MiTCR, with a Q25 quality threshold and the strictest error-elimination algorithm, was used for CDR3 identification, clonotype clustering and error correction. A nonparametric unseen species model using Euler transformation provided a lower-bound estimate of total TCR beta diversity. Using fastp trimming at Q25 and MiXCR clonotype assembly, TCRdb reanalyzed the public sequencing data and kept in-frame beta chains. Identical CDR3 proteins give one entry, which carries the most common genes and DNA. None of the V and J calls come from the authors' own analysis; TCRdb made them. In this sample the table shows more than 1 million distinct CDR3 sequences, 35% to 50% of which occur a single time. Approximately 20% of the sample lies in the top ten.

The sample taken for sequencing was blood. In this chain, TRBV29-1 is recombined with TRBJ2-1, and perhaps TRBD2 as D gene, on 6 matching bases. This receptor was obtained from a woman aged 60-75 years in good health. The encoded CDR3 is CSVDLGGMGEQFF. Read as DNA, the sequence is TGCAGCGTTGATTTGGGCGGGATGGGTGAGCAGTTCTTC.